Each of the 29 T cell receptor beta chains below was sequenced from the same sample in a study of blood T cell repertoires in COVID-19. Generated by immunoSEQ multiplex PCR, the TCRdb table keeps only in-frame clones and is missing some. The table includes about 34,000 clones, about 80% detected once. Sequencing used peripheral blood. These receptors all stem from a woman aged 70-85 years with acute or convalescent COVID-19.

The genes are TRBV5-4 and TRBJ1-4, with D tentatively TRBD1 (5 bases). This CDR3 region has 15 residues. Germline V gene data show CDR1 as SGHNT and CDR2 as YYREEE (reference sequence). Trimming took 0 bases from V and 4 from J, leaving 10 bases between them. The CDR3 coding sequence is TGTGCCAGCAGCTTGGGGCAGGGTTTTAATGAAAAACTGTTTTTT. Its protein product is CASSLGQGFNEKLFF.

CDR3 amino acids: CASSNRQDDYEQYF. In DNA, the CDR3 is TGTGCCAGCAGCAATCGACAGGATGACTACGAGCAGTACTTC. The rearrangement uses TRBV21-1 and TRBJ2-7; the table names TRBD1, a call not compared with the DNA. TRBV21-1 is designated a pseudogene. The CDR3 covers 14 residues.

The rearrangement uses TRBV15 and TRBJ1-6, with 7 bases fitting TRBD1. This CDR3 contains 18 residues. Germline V gene lookup returns CDR1 LNHNV and CDR2 YYDKDF (reference sequence). Unmatched junction bases numbered 9, after V lost 4 bases and J lost 0 bases. Here the CDR3 DNA reads TGTGCCACCAGCATCCGACAGGGCCTGAGCTCCTATAATTCACCCCTCCACTTT. Its translation: CATSIRQGLSSYNSPLHF.

This clone was detected only a few times. The rearrangement joins TRBV20-1 to TRBJ1-1; D unresolved. The CDR3 consists of 14 residues. V lost 3 bases to trimming and J lost 0 bases, with 11 bases between them. Germline loops: CDR1 DFQATT, CDR2 SNEGSKA (reference sequence). The CDR3 DNA follows: TGCAGTGCTAGTATGCCAGGCATGAACACTGAAGCTTTCTTT. It is translated as CSASMPGMNTEAFF.

CDR3 DNA sequence: TGTGCCAGCAGGGATGGTGGGAGTGTTAGTGGGACAGATACGCAGTATTTT. It specifies CASRDGGSVSGTDTQYF. The chain employs TRBV3-1 (or the pseudogene TRBV3-2) and TRBJ2-3, with a tentative D call TRBD2 (5 bases). Trimming took off 6 bases at V and 3 bases at J, with 22 bases between the two ends. The germline gives CDR1 LGHDT, CDR2 YNNKEL (reference sequence). CDR3 length equals 17 residues.

This rearrangement joins TRBV29-1 to TRBJ2-1; TRBD2 aligns across 8 bases. There are 17 residues in the CDR3. Germline V gene lookup returns CDR1 SQVTM and CDR2 ANQGSEA. The J segment lost 1 base and the V segment lost 3 bases, leaving 11 bases of the junction unmatched. This CDR3 is CSVEGFGRGESYNEQFF. In DNA form, the CDR3 reads TGCAGCGTTGAGGGTTTCGGGCGGGGGGAGTCCTACAATGAGCAGTTCTTC.

The J gene is TRBJ1-2, the V gene TRBV15; D gene ambiguous. V was cut by 3 bases and J by 4 bases, with 9 bases left in between. Per germline, CDR1 LNHNV and CDR2 YYDKDF (reference sequence). The CDR3 contains 13 residues. The CDR3 protein is CATSSTVGYGYTF. CDR3 nucleotide sequence: TGTGCCACCAGCAGTACGGTTGGCTATGGCTACACCTTC.

This clone was seen a few times. The chain recombines TRBV5-4 with TRBJ1-1; 7 nucleotides match TRBD1. Germline V lookup: CDR1 SGHNT, CDR2 YYREEE (reference sequence). The CDR3 spans 17 residues. With V trimmed by 4 bases and J by 1 base, 13 bases remained unmatched. The CDR3 bases are TGTGCCAGCAGCCCCCGGACAGGCCTTAGGGGGAACACTGAAGCTTTCTTT. This sequence encodes CASSPRTGLRGNTEAFF. Using reference TRBV5-4 and TRBJ1-1 for the parts outside the CDR3, the full variable domain is ETGVTQSPTHLIKTRGQQVTLRCSSQSGHNTVSWYQQALGQGPQFIFQYYREEENGRGNFPPRFSGLQFPNYSSELNVNALELDDSALYLCASSPRTGLRGNTEAFFGQGTRLTVV.

This chain connects TRBV4-1 to TRBJ2-7; D might be TRBD1 (6 bases). Trimming took 4 bases from V and 2 from J, leaving 15 bases between them. Germline V gene lookup returns CDR1 MGHRA and CDR2 YSYEKL. CDR3 length: 15 residues. This CDR3 reads CASSLLQGSTYEQYF. The CDR3 DNA reads TGCGCCAGCAGCCTCTTACAGGGATCTACCTACGAGCAGTACTTC.

The rearrangement uses TRBV6-5 and TRBJ2-1; 10 positions match TRBD1. Germline trimming cut 0 bases from V and 14 bases from J; bases unmatched to any gene: 4. CDR1 and CDR2 from the germline V gene are MNHEY and SVGAGI. The length of the CDR3 is 13 residues. The CDR3, as DNA: TGTGCCAGCAGTTACTCGGGACAGGGGAAGGAGTTCTTC. Translated: CASSYSGQGKEFF.

The chain carries TRBV5-1 and TRBJ2-5, with 9 positions matching TRBD1. V lost 4 bases and J lost 2; bases outside the gene matches: 6. The germline CDR1 and CDR2 sequences are SGHRS and YFSETQ. The CDR3 spans 15 residues. The CDR3 bases are TGCGCCAGCAGCCGCACCGGGACAGGGCAAGAGACCCAGTACTTC. Protein product: CASSRTGTGQETQYF.

V and J are TRBV21-1 and TRBJ2-7; the table's D gene call, TRBD1, was not cross checked with the DNA. TRBV21-1 is tagged as a pseudogene. The CDR3 is 14 residues long. CDR3 protein: CASSKEGQGSEQYF. The CDR3 DNA reads as TGTGCCAGCAGCAAAGAGGGACAGGGAAGCGAGCAGTACTTC.

The chain recombines TRBV19 with TRBJ1-4, with D possibly TRBD1 on 6 matching bases. The CDR3 is 15 amino acids. CDR1 and CDR2 (germline): LNHDA, SQIVND (reference sequence). The V end lost 5 bases, the J end lost 2 bases, and 12 bases lay between the germline ends. CDR3 sequence reads: CASSVRGPTNEKLFF. The CDR3 nucleotides are TGTGCCAGTAGTGTCAGGGGCCCGACTAATGAAAAACTGTTTTTT. Complete variable domain (other parts from reference TRBV19 and TRBJ1-4): DGGITQSPKYLFRKEGQNVTLSCEQNLNHDAMYWYRQDPGQGLRLIYYSQIVNDFQKGDIAEGYSVSREKKESFPLTVTSAQKNPTAFYLCASSVRGPTNEKLFFGSGTQLSVL.

This clone was found a few times. The chain uses TRBV7-9 and TRBJ1-3; possibly TRBD1 for D (5 bases). Germline assignment: CDR1 SEHNR and CDR2 FQNEAQ (reference sequence). This CDR3 spans 15 amino acids. Trimming left V 4 bases short and J 4 bases short, with 14 bases between. The CDR3 loop is CASSSSGSEGNTIYF. As DNA, the CDR3 is TGTGCCAGCAGCTCGTCAGGGTCGGAAGGAAACACCATATATTTT.

This chain joins TRBV5-1 and TRBJ1-1, with a possible D match to TRBD1 (5 bases). CDR3 length: 14 residues. CDR1 and CDR2 from the germline V gene are SGHRS and YFSETQ. Trimming pared 0 bases from V and 2 bases from J, leaving 8 bases between. The CDR3 sequence: CASSLDTGNTEAFF. The CDR3 DNA is TGCGCCAGCAGCTTGGATACAGGCAACACTGAAGCTTTCTTT.

The chain has TRBV7-8 and TRBJ1-2; maybe TRBD1 (6 bases). In germline, CDR1 is SGHVS, CDR2 FQNEAQ. CDR3 length: 15 amino acids. V lost 1 base to trimming and J lost 4 bases, with 13 bases between them. CDR3: CASSLELTGIYGYTF. In nucleotides, the CDR3 is TGTGCCAGCAGCTTAGAACTCACAGGGATCTATGGCTACACCTTC.

This clone came up once. The chain recombines TRBV6-1 with TRBJ1-2; D is ambiguous. The germline V gene has CDR1 MNHNS and CDR2 SASEGT. Trimming took 1 base from V and 4 from J, leaving 7 bases between them. The CDR3 has 13 residues. The CDR3 sequence: CASSEVVVYGYTF. CDR3 DNA: TGTGCCAGCAGTGAAGTAGTAGTCTATGGCTACACCTTC.

The V gene is TRBV3-1 (or the pseudogene TRBV3-2), the J gene TRBJ2-3, with 8 bases identical to TRBD1. Germline trimming cut 4 bases from V and 10 bases from J; bases unmatched to any gene: 7. CDR3 length: 13 residues. Germline CDR1 LGHDT, CDR2 YNNKEL (reference sequence). The DNA for the CDR3 is TGTGCCAGCAGCCCACAGGGGGACGAGGCGCAGTATTTT. Residues: CASSPQGDEAQYF.

V and J are TRBV11-1 and TRBJ2-7, with 10 bases fitting TRBD1. The V and J ends lost 5 bases and 2 bases, in that order; junction bases with no gene match: 6. Germline lookup yields CDR1 SGHAT and CDR2 FQDESV (reference sequence). The CDR3 is made up of 15 amino acids. The CDR3 DNA reads as TGTGCCAGCAGCCCTAAAGGACAGGGGGCCTACGAGCAGTACTTC. Translating it yields CASSPKGQGAYEQYF.

This clone turned up a few times. CDR3 region: CASSRGDIPTF. DNA for the CDR3: TGTGCCAGCAGCCGGGGGGACATCCCTACCTTC. The chain is built from TRBV9 and TRBJ1-2; TRBD1 is a possible D gene (6 bases). Trimming left V 4 bases short and J 14 bases short, with 15 bases between. Germline V gene lookup returns CDR1 SGDLS and CDR2 YYNGEE. The CDR3 loop spans 11 amino acids.

This chain connects TRBV5-4 to TRBJ1-2; 9 bases map to TRBD1. The CDR3 totals 14 residues. Germline CDR1 is SGHNT and CDR2 is YYREEE (reference sequence). The V gene end was trimmed by 3 bases and the J gene end by 7 bases; junction bases not matched to a gene: 7. The CDR3 nucleotides read TGTGCCAGCAGCTCGAACCGGGACAGGGCTGGCTACACCTTC. It is translated as CASSSNRDRAGYTF.

The J gene is TRBJ2-3, the V gene TRBV25-1; TRBD1 might be the D (6 bases). The CDR3 is 12 amino acids. V lost 9 bases and J 8 bases, leaving 15 bases between the germline ends. Germline values: CDR1 MGHDK, CDR2 SYGVNS. The CDR3 here is CASETGHGTQYF. CDR3 nucleotide sequence: TGTGCCAGTGAAACAGGGCACGGTACGCAGTATTTT.

This sequence joins TRBV5-1 and TRBJ1-4; TRBD1 might be the D (6 bases). Trimming removed 2 bases from V and 4 bases from J, with 12 bases in between. Germline CDR1 SGHRS, CDR2 YFSETQ. The CDR3 runs 15 residues. For the CDR3, the DNA is TGCGCCAGCAGCTTTTACGGACAGTTTAATGAAAAACTGTTTTTT. Protein product: CASSFYGQFNEKLFF.

The CDR3 loop is CASSSDREGTQYF. The DNA for the CDR3 is TGTGCCAGCAGCTCGGACAGGGAGGGCACCCAGTACTTC. J is TRBJ2-5 and V is TRBV11-2, with a possible D match to TRBD1 (8 bases). Germline lookup yields CDR1 SGHAT and CDR2 FQNNGV. Trimming shortened V by 4 bases and J by 8 bases, and 14 bases separated the two germline ends. This CDR3 is 13 amino acids long.

V gene TRBV6-5 combines with J gene TRBJ2-7, with TRBD2 matching 7 bases. The CDR3 length is 13 residues. Germline assignment: CDR1 MNHEY and CDR2 SVGAGI. After removal of 5 bases from V and 3 bases from J, the junction contained 4 bases not matched to a gene. CDR3 region: CASSQTSDYEQYF. The CDR3, as DNA: TGTGCCAGCAGTCAAACTAGCGACTACGAGCAGTACTTC.

Many counts were recorded for this clone. DNA for the CDR3: TGTGCCAGCAGCTTTGGGCTAACTAATGAAAAACTGTTTTTT. This translates into CASSFGLTNEKLFF. V and J are TRBV5-4 and TRBJ1-4, with D uncertain. The CDR3 covers 14 residues. V lost 2 bases, J lost 1 base, and 6 bases lay in between. CDR1 SGHNT and CDR2 YYREEE come from the germline V gene (reference sequence).

The chain employs TRBV5-1 and TRBJ1-1; unclear D gene. The CDR3 covers 15 residues. V dropped 4 bases and J dropped 1 base, with 14 bases sitting between them. Germline CDR1 and CDR2: SGHRS and YFSETQ. The CDR3 DNA sequence: TGCGCCAGCAGCGATGGCAGCTTAGCGAACACTGAAGCTTTCTTT. It codes for CASSDGSLANTEAFF.

J is TRBJ2-2 and V is TRBV5-1, with 7 bases fitting TRBD1. Germline CDR1 SGHRS, CDR2 YFSETQ. CDR3 length: 15 residues. V was pared by 4 bases and J by 3 bases, with 6 bases of the junction left unmatched. The CDR3 is CASSQKGAYTGELFF. As DNA, the CDR3 is TGCGCCAGCAGCCAGAAGGGGGCTTACACCGGGGAGCTGTTTTTT.

The chain uses TRBV6-2 or TRBV6-3 and TRBJ2-3; maybe TRBD1 (5 bases). V was cut by 0 bases and J by 4 bases, with 11 bases left in between. The germline CDR1 and CDR2 sequences are MNHEY and SVGEGT. The CDR3 is made up of 15 amino acids. The CDR3 sequence: CASSYSTGVPDTQYF. The CDR3 DNA reads as TGTGCCAGCAGTTACTCAACAGGCGTCCCAGATACGCAGTATTTT.